This TCR beta chain was captured in a study of CD8 T cells in acute hepatitis C reinfection. Germline V gene data show CDR1 as MGHRA and CDR2 as YSYEKL. J lost 6 bases, V lost 5 bases, and 16 bases had no gene match. CDR3 length: 17 amino acids. Specified time point: naive CD8 control sorted from an acute-time-point sample. Sequencing used immunoSEQ multiplex PCR; TCRdb keeps in-frame clones, though not all of them. The sample lists approximately 41,000 clones; approximately 90% were seen once. The chain has TRBV4-1 and TRBJ1-3, with 7 bases fitting TRBD1. The sample consisted of naive CD8+ T cells from PBMCs. The receptor comes from a man aged 30 to 45 with chronic hepatitis C. CDR3 nucleotide sequence: TGCGCCAGCAGCGACCGGGACAGCATGACCCGGGCAAACACCATATATTTT. It yields the protein CASSDRDSMTRANTIYF.